A selection of T cell receptor beta chains follows, all from one sample in a study of T cells in Graves' hyperthyroidism and ophthalmopathy. TCRdb called the multiplex PCR reads again in MiXCR, with one record for every CDR3 protein. The repertoire holds some 300,000 distinct CDR3 sequences, about an eighth seen once, with 7.9% in the top ten. Sequencing was done on a sample of blood. Source of these receptors: a woman aged 35 to 49 with Graves' hyperthyroidism. CDR3s include the opening cysteine and the closing phenylalanine or tryptophan. D genes are given only for firm matches.

>TRBD1|TRBV20-1|TRBJ2-5
CSARPGTGGYETQYF
>.|TRBV27|TRBJ2-1
CASKTERAPLREQFF
>TRBD1|TRBV6-2/TRBV6-3|TRBJ1-5
CASSDTPWGITGDWDNQPQHF
>.|TRBV7-2|TRBJ1-5
CASSLGTPPQHF
>.|TRBV27|TRBJ1-6
CASSLEGNYNSPLHF
>TRBD2|TRBV19|TRBJ2-7
CASSASGGTYEQYF
>TRBD2|TRBV9|TRBJ2-2
CASSGSGGPRELFF
>.|TRBV6-1|TRBJ1-1
CASRTQENTEAFF
>.|TRBV6-2/TRBV6-3|TRBJ1-5
CASTDGSQPQHF
>.|TRBV10-3|TRBJ1-2
CAISERPNNGGYTF
>TRBD1|TRBV12-3/TRBV12-4|TRBJ1-2
CASSPRQGTVNYGYTF
>.|TRBV12-3/TRBV12-4|TRBJ1-1
CASSFSWATEAFF
>TRBD1|TRBV7-8|TRBJ1-4
CASSSVRGLEKLFF
>TRBD1|TRBV11-2|TRBJ1-1
CASLRDRGEAFF
>.|TRBV5-1|TRBJ2-3
CASSWQGKVADTQYF
>.|TRBV14|TRBJ1-6
CASSQGSFSYNSPLHF
>.|TRBV9|TRBJ2-7
CASSVAAGAYEQYF
>.|TRBV19|TRBJ2-1
CASSMQGGAYNEQFF
>TRBD2|TRBV5-1|TRBJ2-7
CASTSGTSGLVYEQYF
>.|TRBV5-1|TRBJ2-2
CASSLIPAGTGELFF
>TRBD1|TRBV5-1|TRBJ1-5
CASFRGDRGIWSNQPQHF
>.|TRBV7-2|TRBJ2-7
CASSLVHKSYEQYF
>.|TRBV5-1|TRBJ1-2
CASSSNRDYGYTF
>.|TRBV18|TRBJ1-4
CASSLDSPRGKLFF
>TRBD2|TRBV15|TRBJ2-3
CATSRGQGLAGEGTQYF
>TRBD1|TRBV12-3/TRBV12-4|TRBJ2-4
CANSWDRAQRSAKNIQYF
>TRBD1|TRBV7-2|TRBJ1-1
CASSPRTGVGTEAFF
>.|TRBV15|TRBJ1-1
CATSRGLNTEAFF
>.|TRBV18|TRBJ2-4
CASSPPGNAKNIQYF
>.|TRBV18|TRBJ2-7
CASSLDYVTTYEQYF
>TRBD2|TRBV12-3/TRBV12-4|TRBJ2-1
CASSLPLAGKANEQFF
>.|TRBV6-1|TRBJ1-4
CATAPRAMREKLFF
>TRBD2|TRBV7-2|TRBJ2-7
CASSFSGYSYEQYF
>.|TRBV18|TRBJ2-2
CASSAQRHTGELFF
>.|TRBV20-1|TRBJ2-3
CSARDRREVTQYF
>.|TRBV25-1|TRBJ2-7
CASSVIQGVEQYF
>TRBD2|TRBV3-1|TRBJ2-2
CASSRSGSGTGELFF
>.|TRBV10-2|TRBJ2-5
CASSVNREETQYF
>.|TRBV7-7|TRBJ2-7
CASAITTDLEQYF
>TRBD2|TRBV19|TRBJ2-7
CASSIVFGGMDEQYF
>TRBD2|TRBV19|TRBJ2-1
CASSILGLAGGREQFF
>.|TRBV12-3/TRBV12-4|TRBJ2-4
CASNKTGRSANIQYF
>.|TRBV29-1|TRBJ1-2
CSVADRGYGYTF
>.|TRBV15|TRBJ1-5
CATSRVKGWVGQPQHF
>.|TRBV7-2|TRBJ2-2
CASSPRTTNTGELFF
>.|TRBV19|TRBJ1-1
CASQPGAYGNTEAFF